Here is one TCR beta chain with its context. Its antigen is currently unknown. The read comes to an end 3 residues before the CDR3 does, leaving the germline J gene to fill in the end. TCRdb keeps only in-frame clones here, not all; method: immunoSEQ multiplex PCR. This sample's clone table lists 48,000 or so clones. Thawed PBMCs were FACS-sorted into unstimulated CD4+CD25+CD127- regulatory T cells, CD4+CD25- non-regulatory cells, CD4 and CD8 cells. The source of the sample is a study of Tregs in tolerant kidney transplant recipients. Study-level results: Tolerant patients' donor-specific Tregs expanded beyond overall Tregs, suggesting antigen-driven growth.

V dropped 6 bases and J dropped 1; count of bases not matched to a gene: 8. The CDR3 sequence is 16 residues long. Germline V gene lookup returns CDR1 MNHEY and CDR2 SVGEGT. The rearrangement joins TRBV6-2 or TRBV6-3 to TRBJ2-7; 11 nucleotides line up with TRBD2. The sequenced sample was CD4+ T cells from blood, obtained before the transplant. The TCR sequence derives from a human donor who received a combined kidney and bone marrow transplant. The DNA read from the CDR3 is TGTGCCAGCAGCCTGACCGGGACTAGCGGATCCTACGAG. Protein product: CASSLTGTSGSYE. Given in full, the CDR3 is CASSLTGTSGSYEQYF.